This T cell receptor beta chain is drawn from a study of control samples from healthy donors and cancer patients. Repertoires were generated with immunoSEQ multiplex PCR, while TCRdb's copy carries only in-frame clones and drops some. The data hold 55,000 to 90,000 clones, with roughly 84% observed a single time. The clonotype was recovered from a man aged 50-59 years in good health. Material for sequencing was blood.

CDR3 loop: CASSRGLPNYGYTF. In DNA, the CDR3 is TGTGCCAGCAGTAGGGGGCTCCCTAACTATGGCTACACCTTC. The V and J genes are TRBV28 and TRBJ1-2; 7 bases match TRBD1. CDR3 length: 14 amino acids. Trimming cost V 5 bases and J 0 bases; bases outside gene matches: 3. CDR1 is MDHEN and CDR2 is SYDVKM in the germline V gene.